The rows below give T cell receptor beta chains drawn from one sample of a study of T cell repertoires in cytomegalovirus infection. Their antigens remain unidentified. TCRdb reanalysed the reads using MiXCR and keeps one entry per CDR3 protein. The sample lists just under 500,000 distinct CDR3 sequences; 33% were seen once. The sequenced sample was cultured PBMCs, obtained from culture after CMV antigen stimulation. These receptor sequences come from a human donor in good health (CMV status not recorded). Some clones in this sample may be carry-over from other donors' samples. CDR3s include the opening cysteine and the closing phenylalanine or tryptophan. A D gene is named only where the DNA matches it firmly. The size entry is marked missing in some rows and otherwise reads once, few, many or a size class.

j_call cdr3_length v_call d_call clone_size cdr3_nt cdr3_aa
TRBJ1-1 19 TRBV6-5 - few TGTGCCAGCAGTTACTCGTTGTACCAGACCGGGGGTCCGAACACTGAAGCTTTCTTT CASSYSLYQTGGPNTEAFF
TRBJ1-2 14 TRBV7-6 - few TGTGCCAGCAGCCCGCCAGGGGAGGGTTATGGCTACACCTTC CASSPPGEGYGYTF
TRBJ2-2 16 TRBV18 - - TGTGCCAGCTCCCAATTAAATCCAGCGAACACCGGGGAGCTGTTTTTT CASSQLNPANTGELFF
TRBJ2-5 17 TRBV7-2 - few TGTGCCAGCAGCTTAGCGACTCTCGGCTTTTCTCGAGAGACCCAGTACTTC CASSLATLGFSRETQYF
TRBJ1-4 16 TRBV11-2 - - TGTGCCAGCAGCCCACGAGCGCGGCCTAACAATGAAAAACTGTTTTTT CASSPRARPNNEKLFF
TRBJ2-1 14 TRBV4-3 TRBD2 few TGCGCCAGCAGCCAACAAACTTTAGCGGGCGAGCAGTTCTTC CASSQQTLAGEQFF
TRBJ2-1 14 TRBV7-6 - - TGTGCCAGCAGCTTAGCGGGAGCTAAGAATGAGCAGTTCTTC CASSLAGAKNEQFF
TRBJ2-1 15 TRBV9 TRBD2 - TGTGCCAGCGTTGCCGGCGGGAGCTCCTACAATGAGCAGTTCTTC CASVAGGSSYNEQFF
TRBJ2-1 14 TRBV28 - few TGTGCCAGCAACCCCCCCCAGTCCTACAATGAGCAGTTCTTC CASNPPQSYNEQFF
TRBJ2-1 14 TRBV6-2/TRBV6-3 TRBD2 few TGTGCCAGCAGTTACAGCGGGGCCGGGGGTGAGCAGTTCTTC CASSYSGAGGEQFF
TRBJ1-6 15 TRBV7-2 - - TGTGCCAGCAGTCCAGGATCCTCACGGAATTCACCCCTCCACTTT CASSPGSSRNSPLHF
TRBJ2-7 14 TRBV6-2/TRBV6-3 TRBD2 - TGTGCCAGCAGCCCTTGGACTAGCAGTGGCGAGCAGTACTTC CASSPWTSSGEQYF
TRBJ2-3 14 TRBV6-2/TRBV6-3 - - TGTGCCAGCAGGTCCGGAGGGGGCACAGATACGCAGTATTTT CASRSGGGTDTQYF
TRBJ1-3 15 TRBV20-1 - few TGCAGTGCTAGAGATCGACCTGGGATTGGAAACACCATATATTTT CSARDRPGIGNTIYF
TRBJ2-3 17 TRBV12-3/TRBV12-4 - few TGTGCCAGCAGTCTCCGGCTGGGGGGGCGGGGCACAGATACGCAGTATTTT CASSLRLGGRGTDTQYF
TRBJ2-4 15 TRBV12-3/TRBV12-4 TRBD2 - TGTGCCAGCAGCCCTAGCGGGAGTGATGGGGACATTCAGTACTTC CASSPSGSDGDIQYF
TRBJ2-1 15 TRBV19 - few TGTGCCAGTAGTGGAACTCTTAGCTCCTACAATGAGCAGTTCTTC CASSGTLSSYNEQFF